The 7 T cell receptor beta chains below all came from one sample that was sequenced in a study of T cell responses to AZD1222 COVID-19 vaccine. Assay: immunoSEQ multiplex PCR; the TCRdb copy retains only in-frame clones and omits some. The table records 250,000 to 300,000 clones, approximately 94% of them present only once. This specimen was peripheral blood, taken 28 days after the second AZD1222 dose. These receptors all stem from an adult who received the AZD1222 COVID-19 vaccine.

The gene calls are TRBV6-5 and TRBJ2-3, with D perhaps matching TRBD1 (6 bases). From germline, CDR1 is MNHEY and CDR2 SVGAGI. With 8 bases removed from V and 12 bases from J, the gap between germline ends came to 18 bases. CDR3 length: 12 residues. Written as DNA, the CDR3 is TGTGCCAGCCAAAGGGACACCCCCTCCCAGTATTTT. It encodes CASQRDTPSQYF.

The chain has TRBV5-1 and TRBJ1-4; D may be TRBD1 (5 bases). Germline V gives CDR1 SGHRS, CDR2 YFSETQ. There are 13 residues in the CDR3. Trimming took off 3 bases at V and 8 bases at J, with 11 bases between the two ends. The CDR3 region has the DNA TGCGCCAGCAGCTCCACGGGGGGGGAAAAACTGTTTTTT. Translation gives CASSSTGGEKLFF. The full variable domain, with the rest looked up from reference TRBV5-1 and TRBJ1-4, is KAGVTQTPRYLIKTRGQQVTLSCSPISGHRSVSWYQQTPGQGLQFLFEYFSETQRNKGNFPGRFSGRQFSNSRSEMNVSTLELGDSALYLCASSSTGGEKLFFGSGTQLSVL.

The gene calls are TRBV20-1 and TRBJ1-1, with a possible D match to TRBD1 (6 bases). Per the germline V gene, CDR1 is DFQATT and CDR2 is SNEGSKA (reference sequence). Trimming removed 3 bases from V and 4 bases from J, with 15 bases in between. This CDR3 region has 14 residues. CDR3 nucleotide sequence: TGCAGTGCTAGTAGGGGGGGCGGTGGCACTGAAGCTTTCTTT. Its protein is CSASRGGGGTEAFF.

The chain has TRBV7-3 and TRBJ2-1; 8 positions match TRBD1. Per germline, CDR1 SGHTA and CDR2 FQGTGA. The CDR3 length is 13 residues. V lost 5 bases, J lost 7 bases, and 4 bases stayed unmatched. CDR3 coding DNA: TGTGCCAGCAGCGGACGACAGGGGAATGAGCAGTTCTTC. This codes for CASSGRQGNEQFF.

The chain joins TRBV28 to TRBJ2-7; 8 nucleotides match TRBD1. Germline assignment: CDR1 MDHEN and CDR2 SYDVKM. With V trimmed by 3 bases and J by 6 bases, 4 bases remained unmatched. There are 13 residues in the CDR3. The CDR3 reads CASSLSGGLEQYF. CDR3 nucleotide sequence: TGTGCCAGCAGTTTGTCAGGGGGCCTCGAGCAGTACTTC. The variable domain in full, with the rest retrieved from reference TRBV28 and TRBJ2-7, is DVKVTQSSRYLVKRTGEKVFLECVQDMDHENMFWYRQDPGLGLRLIYFSYDVKMKEKGDIPEGYSVSREKKERFSLILESASTNQTSMYLCASSLSGGLEQYFGPGTRLTVT.

The V call is TRBV7-6, the J call TRBJ1-1; D is unresolved. This CDR3 spans 15 amino acids. V dropped 2 bases and J dropped 1 base, with 11 bases sitting between them. The germline V gene encodes CDR1 SGHVS and CDR2 FNYEAQ. CDR3 in DNA: TGTGCCAGCAGCTTAATTCAAAGCGCGAACACTGAAGCTTTCTTT. Amino acids: CASSLIQSANTEAFF.

This chain connects TRBV5-1 to TRBJ1-2; D gene ambiguous. Germline values: CDR1 SGHRS, CDR2 YFSETQ. The CDR3 covers 17 residues. Trimming stripped 0 bases from V and 7 bases from J, with 22 bases between. The CDR3 reads CASSLAPRQQPLGGYTF. The CDR3 DNA is TGCGCCAGCAGCTTGGCCCCCCGTCAGCAGCCTTTGGGTGGCTACACCTTC.